Presented here are 20 T cell receptor beta chains from one specimen sequenced in a study of cytomegalovirus exposure and HLA in healthy donors. Clones were read by immunoSEQ multiplex PCR, and TCRdb kept only the in-frame ones, dropping some. The sample has around 98,000 clones; about 83% are singletons. The source material was PBMCs. All receptors come from a woman aged 25 to 45 in good health and CMV-seronegative.

This chain joins TRBV4-2 and TRBJ2-7; TRBD1 might be the D (6 bases). The CDR3 is 13 amino acids. V lost 6 bases, J lost 6 bases, and 15 bases lay in between. Germline V gene lookup returns CDR1 LGHNA and CDR2 YNFKEQ. In DNA form, the CDR3 reads TGTGCCAGCAGTTCAGGGGAGATTTTCGAGCAGTACTTC. Its translation: CASSSGEIFEQYF.

This clone was detected only once. This chain connects TRBV4-1 to TRBJ2-3, with TRBD2 matching over 12 bases. The CDR3 totals 15 residues. The germline CDR1 and CDR2 sequences are MGHRA and YSYEKL. V was clipped by 4 bases and J by 6 bases; unmatched bases: 5. DNA of the CDR3: TGCGCCAGCAGCCGACTAGCGGGAGAAGGGGATACGCAGTATTTT. This gives the protein CASSRLAGEGDTQYF.

The gene calls are TRBV11-2 and TRBJ1-4; no definite D call. The CDR3 runs 15 residues. Trimming stripped 1 base from V and 3 bases from J, with 9 bases between. The V gene's germline CDR1 is SGHAT and CDR2 FQNNGV. The CDR3 bases are TGTGCCAGCAGCTTAGCGGGGAGGCCTAATGAAAAACTGTTTTTT. Translation: CASSLAGRPNEKLFF.

The chain combines TRBV7-8 with TRBJ1-5, with 7 bases lining up with TRBD1. The CDR3 has 14 residues. The trim removed 5 bases at V and 6 bases at J, leaving 7 bases unmatched. The germline V gene encodes CDR1 SGHVS and CDR2 FQNEAQ. The CDR3, as DNA: TGTGCCAGCAGCCAGGACAGGTTGATTCAGCCCCAGCATTTT. Its translation: CASSQDRLIQPQHF.

The chain is built from TRBV7-6 and TRBJ2-1; TRBD1 aligns across 8 bases. V trimming: 1 base; J trimming: 8 bases; junction bases outside the gene matches: 22. The CDR3 contains 20 residues. Germline values: CDR1 SGHVS, CDR2 FNYEAQ. CDR3: CASSLVPKTGANPRRDEQFF. The CDR3 DNA reads TGTGCCAGCAGCTTAGTACCCAAGACAGGGGCCAACCCAAGAAGGGATGAGCAGTTCTTC.

V usage is TRBV4-1 and J usage is TRBJ2-7, with 9 bases matching TRBD1. CDR1 MGHRA and CDR2 YSYEKL come from the germline V gene. The junction had 10 bases not matched to a gene; V was cut back by 1 base and J by 3 bases. CDR3 size: 17 residues. CDR3 sequence reads: CASSQGGQGGTYYEQYF. CDR3 nucleotide sequence: TGCGCCAGCAGCCAAGGGGGACAGGGAGGCACCTACTACGAGCAGTACTTC.

The rearrangement links TRBV6-5 to TRBJ2-1; D unclear. The V and J ends lost 0 bases and 4 bases respectively, with 10 bases between them. Germline CDR1 reads MNHEY; CDR2 reads SVGAGI. The CDR3 contains 15 residues. The CDR3 DNA reads as TGTGCCAGCAGTTACTCTGGGCCAAGATACAATGAGCAGTTCTTC. This encodes CASSYSGPRYNEQFF.

The V and J genes are TRBV5-4 and TRBJ1-2; D gene ambiguous. The V end was cut by 2 bases, the J end by 7 bases, with 9 bases between. The CDR3 consists of 12 residues. From germline, CDR1 is SGHNT and CDR2 YYREEE (reference sequence). The CDR3 spells CASSLRRLGYTF. DNA of the CDR3: TGTGCCAGCAGCTTACGCAGGCTTGGCTACACCTTC.

The V gene is TRBV9, the J gene TRBJ2-6; D not certain. The germline CDR1 and CDR2 sequences are SGDLS and YYNGEE. The ends were cut back, 5 bases at V and 1 base at J, with 4 bases in the middle. The CDR3 runs to 13 residues. The CDR3 bases are TGTGCCAGCAGACAGTCTGGGGCCAACGTCCTGACTTTC. It is translated as CASRQSGANVLTF.

The sample holds one count of this clone. V usage is TRBV7-2 and J usage is TRBJ2-7; D is possibly TRBD2 (9 bases). The germline gives CDR1 SGHTA, CDR2 FQGNSA. V lost 4 bases, J lost 2 bases, and 18 bases lay in between. This CDR3 region has 16 residues. The CDR3 is CASSSAGGGGAYEQYF. CDR3 DNA: TGTGCCAGCAGCTCCGCAGGGGGCGGGGGGGCCTACGAGCAGTACTTC.

The CDR3 loop reads CASGRSTGQGAETQYF. The DNA of the CDR3 is TGTGCTAGTGGCCGTAGTACAGGACAGGGGGCAGAGACCCAGTACTTC. The V gene is TRBV12-5, the J gene TRBJ2-5; 11 positions agree with TRBD1. The CDR3 loop spans 16 amino acids. CDR1 and CDR2 from the germline V gene are LGHNT and FRNRAP. V dropped 6 bases and J dropped 4; count of bases not matched to a gene: 10. The full variable domain, completed using reference TRBV12-5 and TRBJ2-5, is DARVTQTPRHKVTEMGQEVTMRCQPILGHNTVFWYRQTMMQGLELLAYFRNRAPLDDSGMPKDRFSAEMPDATLATLKIQPSEPRDSAVYFCASGRSTGQGAETQYFGPGTRLLVL.

The chain joins TRBV5-1 to TRBJ1-3, with no clear D. This CDR3 spans 14 amino acids. Trimming cost V 5 bases and J 0 bases, with 9 bases left between them. The germline V gene has CDR1 SGHRS and CDR2 YFSETQ. The CDR3 nucleotides are TGCGCCAGCAGTGTTGAGGTCTCTGGAAACACCATATATTTT. Translated, it gives CASSVEVSGNTIYF.

The chain links TRBV2 to TRBJ2-4; TRBD1 matches 7 bases. The germline V gene encodes CDR1 SNHLY and CDR2 FYNNEI. The CDR3 has 16 amino acids. V trimming: 6 bases; J trimming: 0 bases; junction bases outside the gene matches: 8. CDR3 amino acids: CASRPDRDLAKNIQYF. CDR3 nucleotide sequence: TGTGCCAGCAGACCCGACAGGGACCTAGCCAAAAACATTCAGTACTTC.

CDR3 sequence: CASSPIAGGDTGELFF. The CDR3 nucleotides read TGTGCCAGCAGCCCAATAGCGGGAGGTGACACCGGGGAGCTGTTTTTT. The gene calls are TRBV7-3 and TRBJ2-2; TRBD2 agrees at 10 bases. The V gene end was trimmed by 5 bases and the J gene end by 3 bases; junction bases not matched to a gene: 6. Germline V gene lookup returns CDR1 SGHTA and CDR2 FQGTGA. CDR3 length equals 16 residues.

The V gene is TRBV6-6, the J gene TRBJ1-5; 7 nucleotides align to TRBD1. This CDR3 region has 14 residues. Per the germline V gene, CDR1 is MNHNY and CDR2 is SVGAGI (reference sequence). Trimming cost V 6 bases and J 6 bases; bases outside gene matches: 8. The CDR3 loop is CASRDRGGGQPQHF. The CDR3 bases are TGTGCCAGCAGGGATCGAGGGGGCGGTCAGCCCCAGCATTTT.

The chain is built from TRBV4-1 and TRBJ2-1; 11 nucleotides line up with TRBD2. The trim removed 4 bases at V and 9 bases at J, leaving 14 bases unmatched. This CDR3 contains 17 residues. Germline assignment: CDR1 MGHRA and CDR2 YSYEKL. Here the CDR3 reads CASSLTPGTSGRSEQFF. DNA for the CDR3: TGCGCCAGCAGCCTCACCCCCGGGACTAGCGGACGAAGTGAGCAGTTCTTC.

V gene TRBV5-4 combines with J gene TRBJ2-7, with TRBD1 matching 10 bases. V lost 2 bases to trimming and J lost 7 bases; unmatched junction nucleotides: 6. Germline CDR1 reads SGHNT; CDR2 reads YYREEE (reference sequence). The CDR3 is made up of 14 amino acids. In nucleotides, the CDR3 is TGTGCCAGCAGCTTCGACAGGGGGCAGGGAGAGCAGTACTTC. Translation: CASSFDRGQGEQYF. The full variable domain, rest sourced from reference TRBV5-4 and TRBJ2-7, is ETGVTQSPTHLIKTRGQQVTLRCSSQSGHNTVSWYQQALGQGPQFIFQYYREEENGRGNFPPRFSGLQFPNYSSELNVNALELDDSALYLCASSFDRGQGEQYFGPGTRLTVT.

The rearrangement joins TRBV5-1 to TRBJ2-1; 9 positions agree with TRBD2. CDR1 is SGHRS and CDR2 is YFSETQ in the germline V gene. V shed 0 bases, J shed 7 bases, and the junction held 11 bases outside the gene matches. The CDR3 extends over 17 amino acids. CDR3 coding DNA: TGCGCCAGCAGCTTGGTGGCTTCTCGCGGGGGGGCGAATGAGCAGTTCTTC. It is translated as CASSLVASRGGANEQFF.

The chain employs TRBV2 and TRBJ2-7; possible D gene TRBD1, 5 bases. V was shortened by 8 bases and J by 7 bases, with 15 bases between the two germline ends. CDR3 length: 12 residues. Germline V lookup: CDR1 SNHLY, CDR2 FYNNEI. CDR3 nucleotides: TGTGCCAGCCGAAGCCAGGGTCCGGAGCAGTACTTC. Translation gives CASRSQGPEQYF.

The gene calls are TRBV9 and TRBJ1-1; D gene uncertain. Germline assignment: CDR1 SGDLS and CDR2 YYNGEE. This CDR3 spans 12 amino acids. The germline V and J ends were trimmed by 2 bases and 5 bases, with 7 bases remaining between them. CDR3 in DNA: TGTGCCAGCAGCGTTCGGGAGACTGAAGCTTTCTTT. This encodes CASSVRETEAFF.